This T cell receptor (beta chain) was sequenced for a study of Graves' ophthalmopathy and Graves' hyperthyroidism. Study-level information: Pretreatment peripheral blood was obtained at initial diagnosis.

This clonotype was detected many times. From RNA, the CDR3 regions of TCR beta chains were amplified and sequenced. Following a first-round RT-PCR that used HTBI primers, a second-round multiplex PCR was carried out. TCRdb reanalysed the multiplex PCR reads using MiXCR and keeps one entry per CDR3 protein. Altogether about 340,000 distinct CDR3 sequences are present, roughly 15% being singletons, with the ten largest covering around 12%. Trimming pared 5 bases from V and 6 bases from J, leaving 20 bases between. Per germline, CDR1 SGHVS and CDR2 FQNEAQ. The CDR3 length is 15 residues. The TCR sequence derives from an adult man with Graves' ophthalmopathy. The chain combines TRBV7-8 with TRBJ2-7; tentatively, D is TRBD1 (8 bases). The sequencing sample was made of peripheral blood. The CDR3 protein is CASSPEQGGLSEQYF. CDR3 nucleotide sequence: TGTGCCAGCAGCCCAGAACAGGGGGGGCTGTCCGAGCAGTACTTC.